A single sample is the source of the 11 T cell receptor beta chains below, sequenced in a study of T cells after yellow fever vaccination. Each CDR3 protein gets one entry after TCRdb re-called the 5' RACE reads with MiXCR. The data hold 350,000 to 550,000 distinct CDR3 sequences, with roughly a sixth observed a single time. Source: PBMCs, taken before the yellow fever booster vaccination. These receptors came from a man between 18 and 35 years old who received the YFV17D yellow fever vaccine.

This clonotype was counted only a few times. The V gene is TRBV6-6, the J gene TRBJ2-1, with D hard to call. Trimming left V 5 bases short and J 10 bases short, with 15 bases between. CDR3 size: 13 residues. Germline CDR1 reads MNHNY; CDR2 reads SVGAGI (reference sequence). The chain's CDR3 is CASSLRNFMEQFF. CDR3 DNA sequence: TGTGCCAGCAGTCTCCGTAACTTCATGGAGCAGTTCTTC.

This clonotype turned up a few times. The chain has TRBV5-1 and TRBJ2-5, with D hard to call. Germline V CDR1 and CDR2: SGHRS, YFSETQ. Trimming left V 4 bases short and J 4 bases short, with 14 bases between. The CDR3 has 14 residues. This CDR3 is CASSRAAEAETQYF. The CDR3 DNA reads TGCGCCAGCAGCCGGGCCGCGGAAGCAGAGACCCAGTACTTC.

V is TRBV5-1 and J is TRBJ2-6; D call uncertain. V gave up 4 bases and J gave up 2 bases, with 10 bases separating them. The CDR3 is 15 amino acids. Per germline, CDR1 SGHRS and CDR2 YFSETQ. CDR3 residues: CASSPFAPGANVLTF. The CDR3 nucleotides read TGCGCCAGCAGCCCATTCGCCCCTGGGGCCAACGTCCTGACTTTC.

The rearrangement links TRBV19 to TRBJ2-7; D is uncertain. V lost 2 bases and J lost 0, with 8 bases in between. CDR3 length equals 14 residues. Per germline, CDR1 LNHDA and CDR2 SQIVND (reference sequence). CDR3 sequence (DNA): TGTGCCAGTAGTATACGTGTATACTCCTACGAGCAGTACTTC. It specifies CASSIRVYSYEQYF.

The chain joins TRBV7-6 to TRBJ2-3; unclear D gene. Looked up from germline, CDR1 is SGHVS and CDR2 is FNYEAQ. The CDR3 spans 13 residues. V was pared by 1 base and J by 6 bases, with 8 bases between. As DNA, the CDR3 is TGTGCCAGCAGCTTAGGCCACCTCGATACGCAGTATTTT. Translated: CASSLGHLDTQYF.

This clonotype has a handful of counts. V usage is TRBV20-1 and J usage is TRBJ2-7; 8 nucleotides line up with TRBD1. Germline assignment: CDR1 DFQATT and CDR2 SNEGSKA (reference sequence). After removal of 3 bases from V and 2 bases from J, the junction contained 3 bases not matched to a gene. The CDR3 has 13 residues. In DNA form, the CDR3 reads TGCAGTGCTAGGAGGGACAGGACCTACGAGCAGTACGTC. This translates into CSARRDRTYEQYV.

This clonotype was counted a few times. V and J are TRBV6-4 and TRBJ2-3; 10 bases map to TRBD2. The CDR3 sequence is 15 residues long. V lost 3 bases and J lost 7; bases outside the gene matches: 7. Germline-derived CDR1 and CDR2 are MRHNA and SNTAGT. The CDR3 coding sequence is TGTGCCAGCAGTGAACAGCGGGGGGGCTTGTATACGCAGTATTTT. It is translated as CASSEQRGGLYTQYF.

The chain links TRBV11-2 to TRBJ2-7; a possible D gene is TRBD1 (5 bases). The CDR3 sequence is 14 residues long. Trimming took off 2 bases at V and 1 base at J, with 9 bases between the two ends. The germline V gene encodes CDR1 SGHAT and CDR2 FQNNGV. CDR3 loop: CASSLWGGSYEQYV. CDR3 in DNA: TGTGCCAGCAGCTTATGGGGCGGTTCCTACGAGCAGTACGTC.

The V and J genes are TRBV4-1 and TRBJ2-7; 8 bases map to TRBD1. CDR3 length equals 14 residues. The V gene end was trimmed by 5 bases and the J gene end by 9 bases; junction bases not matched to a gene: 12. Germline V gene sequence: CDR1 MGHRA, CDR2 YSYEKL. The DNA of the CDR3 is TGCGCCAGCAGCGCAGGACAGGGAACCTCGAGGCAGTACTTC. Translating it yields CASSAGQGTSRQYF.

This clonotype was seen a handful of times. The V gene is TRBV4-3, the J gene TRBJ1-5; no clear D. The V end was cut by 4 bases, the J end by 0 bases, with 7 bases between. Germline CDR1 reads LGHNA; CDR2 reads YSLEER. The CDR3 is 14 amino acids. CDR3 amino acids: CASSLRTSNQPQHF. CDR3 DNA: TGCGCCAGCAGCCTGAGAACTAGCAATCAGCCCCAGCATTTT.

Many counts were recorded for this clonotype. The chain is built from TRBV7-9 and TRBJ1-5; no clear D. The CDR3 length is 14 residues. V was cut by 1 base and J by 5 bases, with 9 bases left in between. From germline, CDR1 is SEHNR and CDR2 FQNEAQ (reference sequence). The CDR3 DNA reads TGTGCCAGCAGCTTAGGGGAGACCCATCAGCCCCAGCATTTT. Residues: CASSLGETHQPQHF.